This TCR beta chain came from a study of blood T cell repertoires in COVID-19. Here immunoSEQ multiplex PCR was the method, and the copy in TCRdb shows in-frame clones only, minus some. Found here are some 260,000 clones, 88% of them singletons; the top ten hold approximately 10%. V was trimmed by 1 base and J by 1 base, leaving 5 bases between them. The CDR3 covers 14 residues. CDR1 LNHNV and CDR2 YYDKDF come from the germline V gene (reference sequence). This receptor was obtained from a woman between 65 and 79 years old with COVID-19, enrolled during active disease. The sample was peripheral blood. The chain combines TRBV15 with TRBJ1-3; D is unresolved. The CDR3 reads CATSRGGSGNTIYF. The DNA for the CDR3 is TGTGCCACCAGCAGAGGAGGATCTGGAAACACCATATATTTT.